This TCR beta chain was sequenced during a study of OX40 agonist ivuxolimab in advanced cancers. General study points: By week 6 at 0.1 to 3.0 mg/kg, blood CD4+ and CD8+ T cells had expanded clonally.

This clone was seen more than once but under ten times. Its cognate antigen is unknown. The CDR3 covers 15 residues. Germline V gene sequence: CDR1 SGHTA, CDR2 FQGNSA. Trimming took off 2 bases at V and 7 bases at J, with 14 bases between the two ends. Method: immunoSEQ multiplex PCR; TCRdb's copy keeps in-frame clones and lacks some. The table records around 80,000 clones, 85% to 90% of them present only once. The V gene is TRBV7-2, the J gene TRBJ1-4; perhaps TRBD1 as D (6 bases). Here the sequenced sample was CD4+ or CD8+ T cells sorted from blood, taken in a trial of the OX40 agonist ivuxolimab. The source of this sequence is an adult with an advanced solid tumor such as melanoma, head and neck, liver or kidney cancer. The CDR3, as DNA: TGTGCCAGCAGCTTATTTCGGGGGCAGGGTGAAAAACTGTTTTTT. Residues: CASSLFRGQGEKLFF.